This TCR beta chain derives from a study of technical replicates of blood from a few donors. Germline loops: CDR1 SGHTA, CDR2 FQGNSA. V lost 0 bases to trimming and J lost 6 bases, with 8 bases between them. CDR3 length: 14 residues. This clone occurred once. Clones were read by immunoSEQ multiplex PCR, and TCRdb kept only the in-frame ones, dropping some. The table has fewer than 90,000 clones, around 94% seen once; the top ten hold around 0.24%. This receptor was taken from a human donor in good health. The specimen was T cells isolated from PBMCs. V usage is TRBV7-2 and J usage is TRBJ1-4; unclear D gene. The chain's CDR3 is CASSLAGPYEKLFF. CDR3 nucleotides: TGTGCCAGCAGCTTAGCGGGCCCGTATGAAAAACTGTTTTTT.